This T cell receptor (beta chain) originates from a study of early T cells in non-severe SARS-CoV-2 infection. Between the trimmed V and J ends, which lost 5 bases and 2 bases, there was a span of 15 bases. Germline V gives CDR1 MDHEN, CDR2 SYDVKM. This CDR3 region has 15 residues. This clonotype appeared many times. From the 5' RACE reads, TCRdb called clonotypes with MiXCR, one entry per CDR3 protein. The sample contains tens of thousands of distinct CDR3 sequences, roughly 5% of which appear only once. This sequence was found in an adult who was a healthcare worker with PCR-confirmed SARS-CoV-2 infection or an uninfected control (not recorded which). Sequenced sample: whole blood. This chain connects TRBV28 to TRBJ1-1; perhaps TRBD1 as D (5 bases). In DNA form, the CDR3 reads TGTGCCAGCAGTCTCAGAAGGGGCCTAAACACTGAAGCTTTCTTT. Protein sequence: CASSLRRGLNTEAFF.